This T cell receptor (beta chain) stems from a study of identical twins. Study-wide points: Insertions ran lower in abundant cord blood beta clonotypes, though not in memory repertoires. Out-of-frame alpha sequences common to twins exhibited a surplus of low generation probability.

Many counts were recorded for this clonotype. Its antigen is currently unknown. The trim removed 4 bases at V and 0 bases at J, leaving 4 bases unmatched. The CDR3 loop spans 15 amino acids. Germline V gene data show CDR1 as SGHKS and CDR2 as YYEKEE (reference sequence). Healthy Caucasians alone served as donors. After template switching added a universal primer site, the resulting cDNA carried unique molecular identifiers. TCRdb recomputed calls from the 5' RACE reads with MiXCR, one row per CDR3 protein. The table records some 500,000 distinct CDR3 sequences, over 8.5% of them present only once. The same sample was also used in a study of yellow fever vaccine responses in identical twins.

The chain joins TRBV5-5 to TRBJ2-3, with 8 bases matching TRBD1. The sample taken for sequencing was PBMCs. The clonotype comes from a woman between 18 and 30 years old in good health. The CDR3 protein is CASSRGQGSTDTQYF. CDR3 in DNA: TGTGCCAGCAGCCGCGGACAGGGAAGCACAGATACGCAGTATTTT.